The rows below give T cell receptor beta chains drawn from one sample of a study of identical twins. TCRdb reanalysed the 5' RACE reads using MiXCR and keeps one entry per CDR3 protein. Among around 650,000 distinct CDR3 sequences, around 7.4% were seen once, and the ten largest hold 1.5% to 2%. The same sample was also studied in work on yellow fever vaccine responses in identical twins.

Source material: PBMCs. These receptor sequences come from a woman aged 18-29 years in good health. Both conserved end residues are part of each CDR3. D genes are given only for firm matches. Rows give clone size only sometimes, using once, few, many, or a class for an expanded clone.

J gene: TRBJ2-1; clone size: many; V gene: TRBV2; D gene: TRBD2; CDR3 DNA: TGTGCCAGCCTAGCGGGGGGCACCAATGAGCAGTTCTTC; CDR3 protein: CASLAGGTNEQFF
J gene: TRBJ2-7; clone size: NA; V gene: TRBV7-3; D gene: TRBD1; CDR3 DNA: TGTGCCAGCAGCCCCGGACAGGGATACTACGAGCAGTACTTC; CDR3 protein: CASSPGQGYYEQYF
J gene: TRBJ2-2; clone size: NA; V gene: TRBV7-8; D gene: TRBD2; CDR3 DNA: TGTGCCAGCAGCTTAGCGGGGACTAGCGGGAGGGCCGCAGGGGAGCTGTTTTTT; CDR3 protein: CASSLAGTSGRAAGELFF
J gene: TRBJ2-3; clone size: few; V gene: TRBV20-1; D gene: TRBD2; CDR3 DNA: TGCAGTGCTACAAGCGGGGGGGCAGATACGCAGTATTTT; CDR3 protein: CSATSGGADTQYF
J gene: TRBJ2-3; clone size: NA; V gene: TRBV5-1; D gene: NA; CDR3 DNA: TGCGCCAGCAGCTTGGCCAGGTCAGGCACAGATACGCAGTATTTT; CDR3 protein: CASSLARSGTDTQYF
J gene: TRBJ1-1; clone size: many; V gene: TRBV28; D gene: NA; CDR3 DNA: TGTGCCAGCAGTACGGGATACCCGAACACTGAAGCTTTCTTT; CDR3 protein: CASSTGYPNTEAFF
J gene: TRBJ2-2; clone size: NA; V gene: TRBV4-1; D gene: NA; CDR3 DNA: TGCGCCAGCAGCCAAGGAATACCAGTTCGGAACACCGGGGAGCTGTTTTTT; CDR3 protein: CASSQGIPVRNTGELFF
J gene: TRBJ2-3; clone size: many; V gene: TRBV24-1; D gene: TRBD2; CDR3 DNA: TGTGCCACCAGTGATTCCCGTAGCGGGAAGGGGCCAGATACGCAGTATTTT; CDR3 protein: CATSDSRSGKGPDTQYF
J gene: TRBJ2-6; clone size: many; V gene: TRBV7-8; D gene: NA; CDR3 DNA: TGTGCCAGCAGCTTAGTGGGGGGCTCTGGGGCCAACGTCCTGACTTTC; CDR3 protein: CASSLVGGSGANVLTF
J gene: TRBJ2-7; clone size: NA; V gene: TRBV5-6; D gene: NA; CDR3 DNA: TGTGCCAGCAGCCATTCAGGGATTTTCTACGAGCAGTACTTC; CDR3 protein: CASSHSGIFYEQYF
J gene: TRBJ1-1; clone size: many; V gene: TRBV7-2; D gene: TRBD1; CDR3 DNA: TGTGCCAGCAGCGGGACAGGGTACACTGAAGCTTTCTTT; CDR3 protein: CASSGTGYTEAFF
J gene: TRBJ1-4; clone size: NA; V gene: TRBV14; D gene: NA; CDR3 DNA: TGTGCCAGCAGCCTTACAACTAATGAAAAACTGTTTTTT; CDR3 protein: CASSLTTNEKLFF
J gene: TRBJ2-5; clone size: NA; V gene: TRBV12-3/TRBV12-4; D gene: NA; CDR3 DNA: TGTGCCAGCAGTAAAGGGGGATTCGAGACCCAGTACTTC; CDR3 protein: CASSKGGFETQYF
J gene: TRBJ1-5; clone size: many; V gene: TRBV12-3/TRBV12-4; D gene: NA; CDR3 DNA: TGTGCCAGCAGTTTAGGCAGGGTGTCTCAGCCCCAGCATTTT; CDR3 protein: CASSLGRVSQPQHF
J gene: TRBJ1-2; clone size: NA; V gene: TRBV4-1; D gene: NA; CDR3 DNA: TGCGCCAGCAGCCAAGAGGGCAGAAATAACTATGGCTACACCTTC; CDR3 protein: CASSQEGRNNYGYTF
J gene: TRBJ2-2; clone size: few; V gene: TRBV5-1; D gene: NA; CDR3 DNA: TGCGCCAGCAGCTCCGGATTACTGAACACCGGGGAGCTGTTTTTT; CDR3 protein: CASSSGLLNTGELFF
J gene: TRBJ2-1; clone size: few; V gene: TRBV6-2/TRBV6-3; D gene: NA; CDR3 DNA: TGTGCCAGCAGCTATAAACGGGAGTTGAGGAATGAGCAGTTCTTC; CDR3 protein: CASSYKRELRNEQFF
J gene: TRBJ2-1; clone size: many; V gene: TRBV11-3; D gene: TRBD2; CDR3 DNA: TGTGCCAGCAGCTGGACTAGCGGGAGGGGAGGTGGTGAGCAGTTCTTC; CDR3 protein: CASSWTSGRGGGEQFF
J gene: TRBJ2-7; clone size: many; V gene: TRBV24-1; D gene: TRBD2; CDR3 DNA: TGTGCCACCAGTGACCGATCAGCGGGGGAGATTGGCGAGCAGTACTTC; CDR3 protein: CATSDRSAGEIGEQYF
J gene: TRBJ2-1; clone size: NA; V gene: TRBV20-1; D gene: TRBD2; CDR3 DNA: TGCAGTGCTCCCCATAGGGGACTAGTTTCTGAGCAGTTCTTC; CDR3 protein: CSAPHRGLVSEQFF
J gene: TRBJ1-2; clone size: many; V gene: TRBV7-2; D gene: NA; CDR3 DNA: TGTGCCAGCAGGCAGACGGTCCTCGGTGGCTACACCTTC; CDR3 protein: CASRQTVLGGYTF
J gene: TRBJ2-1; clone size: few; V gene: TRBV27; D gene: TRBD1; CDR3 DNA: TGTGCCAGCAGTTTATTTGGGACAGATCCTTACAATGAGCAGTTCTTC; CDR3 protein: CASSLFGTDPYNEQFF
J gene: TRBJ2-7; clone size: NA; V gene: TRBV2; D gene: NA; CDR3 DNA: TGTGCCAGCAGTGAGGGAGAGCAGTACTTC; CDR3 protein: CASSEGEQYF
J gene: TRBJ2-1; clone size: NA; V gene: TRBV15; D gene: TRBD1; CDR3 DNA: TGTGCCACCAGCAGAGATAATGGCAGGGGGTTCTACAATGAGCAGTTCTTC; CDR3 protein: CATSRDNGRGFYNEQFF
J gene: TRBJ2-7; clone size: NA; V gene: TRBV6-1; D gene: TRBD1; CDR3 DNA: TGTGCCACGACGCGCCCGGGACAGGCCTACGAGCAGTACTTC; CDR3 protein: CATTRPGQAYEQYF
J gene: TRBJ1-6; clone size: NA; V gene: TRBV28; D gene: NA; CDR3 DNA: TGTGCCAGCACCACCTTCCCTTGGTCCTATAATTCACCCCTCCACTTT; CDR3 protein: CASTTFPWSYNSPLHF
J gene: TRBJ2-1; clone size: many; V gene: TRBV5-1; D gene: TRBD1; CDR3 DNA: TGCGCCAGCAGCTTACCGGGACAGTACAATGAGCAGTTCTTC; CDR3 protein: CASSLPGQYNEQFF
J gene: TRBJ1-6; clone size: many; V gene: TRBV10-3; D gene: TRBD1; CDR3 DNA: TGTGCCATCCGACAGGGGGCAAATAATTCACCCCTCCACTTT; CDR3 protein: CAIRQGANNSPLHF
J gene: TRBJ1-1; clone size: many; V gene: TRBV9; D gene: NA; CDR3 DNA: TGTGCCAGCAGCCCCCCGGGACAGAACACTGAAGCTTTCTTT; CDR3 protein: CASSPPGQNTEAFF
J gene: TRBJ2-1; clone size: many; V gene: TRBV7-3; D gene: TRBD2; CDR3 DNA: TGTGCCAGCAGCCGTTCTAGCGGCCTTTACAATGAGCAGTTCTTC; CDR3 protein: CASSRSSGLYNEQFF
J gene: TRBJ1-6; clone size: NA; V gene: TRBV11-1; D gene: NA; CDR3 DNA: TGTGCCAGCAGCGCCGGGCGTACTTCCTATAATTCACCCCTCCACTTT; CDR3 protein: CASSAGRTSYNSPLHF
J gene: TRBJ2-5; clone size: few; V gene: TRBV6-1; D gene: NA; CDR3 DNA: TGTGCCAGCAGTGAAGTTCAAGAGACCCAGTACTTC; CDR3 protein: CASSEVQETQYF
J gene: TRBJ1-4; clone size: few; V gene: TRBV5-1; D gene: TRBD1; CDR3 DNA: TGCGCCAGCAGGACGACGGGACAGCCCAATGAAAAACTGTTTTTT; CDR3 protein: CASRTTGQPNEKLFF
J gene: TRBJ2-3; clone size: many; V gene: TRBV20-1; D gene: TRBD1; CDR3 DNA: TGCAGTGCTGGGACAGGGAAGGTAGATACGCAGTATTTT; CDR3 protein: CSAGTGKVDTQYF
J gene: TRBJ1-2; clone size: few; V gene: TRBV11-1; D gene: TRBD1; CDR3 DNA: TGTGCCAGCAGCTTAGAATTCCCCCGCGCTGGGACAGCCAGGGATGGCTACACCTTC; CDR3 protein: CASSLEFPRAGTARDGYTF
J gene: TRBJ2-1; clone size: NA; V gene: TRBV29-1; D gene: NA; CDR3 DNA: TGCAGCGTTCGTCAAGGTACAGGGTTACACAATGAGCAGTTCTTC; CDR3 protein: CSVRQGTGLHNEQFF
J gene: TRBJ2-3; clone size: few; V gene: TRBV7-6; D gene: TRBD2; CDR3 DNA: TGTGCCAGCAGCCCCTCACCCCCAGCGGGAGGGCCAGCAGATACGCAGTATTTT; CDR3 protein: CASSPSPPAGGPADTQYF
J gene: TRBJ2-5; clone size: NA; V gene: TRBV12-3/TRBV12-4; D gene: TRBD2; CDR3 DNA: TGTGCCAGCAGTTTTGGGCTAGGACTAGCGGGACAAGAGACCCAGTACTTC; CDR3 protein: CASSFGLGLAGQETQYF
J gene: TRBJ1-1; clone size: few; V gene: TRBV6-2/TRBV6-3; D gene: TRBD1; CDR3 DNA: TGTGCCAGCGGACGAGGGGGCTTCTTTGCTTTCTTT; CDR3 protein: CASGRGGFFAFF
J gene: TRBJ2-3; clone size: many; V gene: TRBV18; D gene: TRBD2; CDR3 DNA: TGTGCCAGCTCACCACGGGAGGGGGATACGCAGTATTTT; CDR3 protein: CASSPREGDTQYF
J gene: TRBJ1-2; clone size: many; V gene: TRBV11-2; D gene: NA; CDR3 DNA: TGTGCCAGCAGCCCTACTGGTGGGGGCTATGGCTACACCTTC; CDR3 protein: CASSPTGGGYGYTF
J gene: TRBJ2-1; clone size: NA; V gene: TRBV29-1; D gene: TRBD2; CDR3 DNA: TGCAGCGTTGAGAAAGGACTAGCCTACAATGAGCAGTTCTTC; CDR3 protein: CSVEKGLAYNEQFF
J gene: TRBJ2-7; clone size: NA; V gene: TRBV5-6; D gene: NA; CDR3 DNA: TGTGCCAGCAGCTCGGGACGCATCTACGAGCAGTACTTC; CDR3 protein: CASSSGRIYEQYF
J gene: TRBJ2-7; clone size: once; V gene: TRBV20-1; D gene: TRBD1; CDR3 DNA: TGCAGTGCTAGTCGACAGGGGGCGAGTGAGCAGTACTTC; CDR3 protein: CSASRQGASEQYF
J gene: TRBJ2-1; clone size: NA; V gene: TRBV5-1; D gene: TRBD2; CDR3 DNA: TGCGCCAGCAGCGGCAGACTAGCGGGAGGGCCTTACAATGAGCAGTTCTTC; CDR3 protein: CASSGRLAGGPYNEQFF
J gene: TRBJ1-1; clone size: few; V gene: TRBV6-1; D gene: NA; CDR3 DNA: TGTGCCAGCAGTCCCGGGGGACGTCTCTCTGAAGCTTTCTTT; CDR3 protein: CASSPGGRLSEAFF
J gene: TRBJ2-5; clone size: many; V gene: TRBV5-1; D gene: NA; CDR3 DNA: TGCGCCAGCAGCTTGATGGTCGAAGAGACCCAGTACTTC; CDR3 protein: CASSLMVEETQYF
J gene: TRBJ1-1; clone size: many; V gene: TRBV7-6; D gene: TRBD1; CDR3 DNA: TGTGCCAGCAGCTTGGACAGGGGTGGGAACACTGAAGCTTTCTTT; CDR3 protein: CASSLDRGGNTEAFF
J gene: TRBJ1-4; clone size: few; V gene: TRBV20-1; D gene: NA; CDR3 DNA: TGCAGTGCTAGGCGACCGGATAATGAAAAACTGTTTTTT; CDR3 protein: CSARRPDNEKLFF
J gene: TRBJ1-4; clone size: NA; V gene: TRBV2; D gene: TRBD1; CDR3 DNA: TGTGCCAGCAGTAGGACAGGGGGCGTTGAAAAACTGTTTTTT; CDR3 protein: CASSRTGGVEKLFF
J gene: TRBJ2-3; clone size: many; V gene: TRBV10-3; D gene: NA; CDR3 DNA: TGTGCCATCAGTGAGGGGCGGGACAACACAGATACGCAGTATTTT; CDR3 protein: CAISEGRDNTDTQYF
J gene: TRBJ1-1; clone size: few; V gene: TRBV16; D gene: TRBD1; CDR3 DNA: TGTGCCAGCAGCCAAGACAGGGTTTTGGCTGAAGCTTTCTTT; CDR3 protein: CASSQDRVLAEAFF